Listed here are 32 T cell receptor beta chains from one sample, sequenced in a study of CD8 T cells in ankylosing spondylitis. One entry per CDR3 protein, called by TCRdb with MiXCR from the 5' RACE reads. The top ten hold 20% to 25% of the sample, which has about 220,000 distinct CDR3 sequences, about 10% seen once. Sequenced: blood, either unsorted or a sorted T cell fraction (not recorded which). All receptors come from a male donor with ankylosing spondylitis or in good health (not recorded which).

This clonotype was seen at least ten times. The chain is built from TRBV7-8 and TRBJ2-3; 8 bases are shared with TRBD2. Looked up from germline, CDR1 is SGHVS and CDR2 is FQNEAQ. The J segment lost 4 bases and the V segment lost 4 bases, leaving 7 bases of the junction unmatched. This CDR3 is 15 amino acids long. CDR3 DNA: TGTGCCAGCAGCTACGTCGGGGGGGGCCCAGATACGCAGTATTTT. It yields the protein CASSYVGGGPDTQYF.

This clonotype occurred many times. The V and J genes are TRBV20-1 and TRBJ1-6; the match to TRBD1 covers 8 bases. Trimming removed 4 bases from V and 8 bases from J; junction bases left unmatched: 7. Germline lookup yields CDR1 DFQATT and CDR2 SNEGSKA (reference sequence). The CDR3 has 14 amino acids. The CDR3 sequence is CSAKQDREYSPLHF. The DNA for the CDR3 is TGCAGTGCTAAGCAGGACAGGGAATATTCACCCCTCCACTTT.

This clonotype was seen a handful of times. The V call is TRBV5-6, the J call TRBJ2-7, with D perhaps matching TRBD1 (6 bases). V was trimmed by 6 bases and J by 5 bases, leaving 18 bases between them. This CDR3 is built from 14 residues. Germline CDR1 reads SGHDT; CDR2 reads YYEEEE. Written as DNA, the CDR3 is TGTGCCAGCACCGATGACGACAGGTACGACGAGCAGTACTTC. This sequence encodes CASTDDDRYDEQYF.

This clonotype was found many times. The chain combines TRBV12-3 or TRBV12-4 with TRBJ1-5, with D tentatively TRBD1 (5 bases). V was clipped by 3 bases and J by 3 bases, with 9 bases between them. The CDR3 has 14 residues. CDR3 nucleotides: TGTGCCAGCAGTTTCGGGGCCTTCAATCAGCCCCAGCATTTT. The encoded protein is CASSFGAFNQPQHF.

A few counts support this clonotype. The CDR3 is CSAGQNNEQFF. The CDR3 region has the DNA TGCAGCGCAGGACAGAACAATGAGCAGTTCTTC. The J gene is TRBJ2-1, the V gene TRBV29-1; the D gene is possibly TRBD1 (6 bases). The CDR3 sequence is 11 residues long. V lost 7 bases to trimming and J lost 5 bases, with 9 bases between them. Germline assignment: CDR1 SQVTM and CDR2 ANQGSEA.

The chain recombines TRBV7-2 with TRBJ2-7; D uncertain. The CDR3 has 15 residues. Germline CDR1 is SGHTA and CDR2 is FQGNSA. V lost 3 bases and J lost 3, with 15 bases in between. CDR3 nucleotide sequence: TGTGCCAGCAGCTTGAGGTTTATTGAGAACTACGAGCAGTACTTC. Encoded protein: CASSLRFIENYEQYF.

This clonotype was recorded a few times. This chain joins TRBV3-1 and TRBJ2-7, with 9 positions matching TRBD1. Germline loops: CDR1 LGHDT, CDR2 YNNKEL (reference sequence). With 4 bases clipped from V and 4 bases from J, the junction kept 8 bases outside the gene matches. The length of the CDR3 is 15 residues. In DNA form, the CDR3 reads TGTGCCAGCAGCCCACCGGGACAGGGTGTATACGAGCAGTACTTC. Translation: CASSPPGQGVYEQYF.

This chain uses TRBV27 with TRBJ2-7, with TRBD1 matching 9 bases. V was pared by 5 bases and J by 5 bases, with 19 bases of the junction left unmatched. The germline CDR1 and CDR2 sequences are MNHEY and SMNVEV (reference sequence). The CDR3 sequence is 18 residues long. CDR3 sequence (DNA): TGTGCCAGCAGTCCTCCCCCTCCCGGACAGGGGATGAGGAACGAGCAGTACTTC. Translated: CASSPPPPGQGMRNEQYF.

Ten or more counts support this clonotype. The V gene is TRBV7-9, the J gene TRBJ2-5; maybe TRBD2 (5 bases). Per germline, CDR1 SEHNR and CDR2 FQNEAQ (reference sequence). Trimming removed 5 bases from V and 0 bases from J, with 10 bases in between. The CDR3 runs to 14 residues. The CDR3: CASSPERYQETQYF. CDR3 sequence (DNA): TGTGCCAGCAGCCCCGAGCGGTACCAAGAGACCCAGTACTTC.

There are many counts of this clonotype. In nucleotides, the CDR3 is TGCGCCAGCAGCATAGACTACACGGTGGGGGCCAACGTCCTGACTTTC. This sequence encodes CASSIDYTVGANVLTF. The chain carries TRBV5-1 and TRBJ2-6; D may be TRBD2 (5 bases). The CDR3 consists of 16 residues. Germline loops: CDR1 SGHRS, CDR2 YFSETQ. Trimming removed 4 bases from V and 4 bases from J, with 15 bases in between.

This clonotype was recorded at least ten times. J is TRBJ2-5 and V is TRBV5-1; D possibly corresponds to TRBD2 (5 bases). The germline V gene encodes CDR1 SGHRS and CDR2 YFSETQ. V was trimmed by 4 bases and J by 5 bases, leaving 12 bases between them. The CDR3 sequence is 13 residues long. DNA of the CDR3: TGCGCCAGCAGCATCGGACTGGGGGAGACCCAGTACTTC. This encodes CASSIGLGETQYF.

This clonotype was observed many times. CDR3 region: CSVYNSYEQYF. The CDR3 bases are TGCAGCGTGTACAACTCCTACGAGCAGTACTTC. The J gene is TRBJ2-7, the V gene TRBV29-1; D is undetermined. CDR1 and CDR2 (germline): SQVTM, ANQGSEA. The V end lost 6 bases, the J end lost 0 bases, and 6 bases lay between the germline ends. The CDR3 spans 11 residues.

This clonotype was detected once. The chain uses TRBV11-1 and TRBJ2-1; 11 nucleotides agree with TRBD2. Germline-derived CDR1 and CDR2 are SGHAT and FQDESV (reference sequence). This CDR3 is built from 18 residues. V shed 5 bases, J shed 1 base, and the junction held 10 bases outside the gene matches. CDR3 bases: TGTGCCAGCAGCGACCCTACCTCTAGCGGGGGGTCCTACAATGAGCAGTTCTTC. Translating it yields CASSDPTSSGGSYNEQFF.

This clonotype was observed many times. The chain employs TRBV7-3 and TRBJ1-1, with TRBD1 identical over 10 bases. Unmatched junction bases numbered 11, after V lost 11 bases and J lost 5 bases. Germline-derived CDR1 and CDR2 are SGHTA and FQGTGA. The CDR3 loop spans 14 amino acids. In DNA form, the CDR3 reads TGTGCCGACGAAGACAGGGGGCGCGGGACTGAAGCTTTCTTT. Translating gives CADEDRGRGTEAFF.

In this sample, this clonotype turned up many times. The chain employs TRBV12-3 or TRBV12-4 and TRBJ1-2; D is ambiguous. This CDR3 spans 14 amino acids. V was trimmed by 5 bases and J by 7 bases, leaving 17 bases between them. CDR3 sequence: CASSPEVGSSGYTF. Written as DNA, the CDR3 is TGTGCCAGCAGTCCCGAAGTTGGATCGAGTGGCTACACCTTC.

This clonotype was detected many times. This chain uses TRBV29-1 with TRBJ2-5, with 10 positions matching TRBD1. The CDR3 consists of 16 residues. Germline V gives CDR1 SQVTM, CDR2 ANQGSEA. V was clipped by 3 bases and J by 1 base; unmatched bases: 8. The CDR3 here is CSVDTGTGVLQETQYF. The CDR3 DNA follows: TGCAGCGTTGATACCGGGACAGGGGTCCTCCAAGAGACCCAGTACTTC.

A note on this clonotype: A much larger clonotype is one base distant, so this may be a read error. V is TRBV15 and J is TRBJ1-4; D is unresolved. Germline CDR1 and CDR2: LNHNV and YYDKDF (reference sequence). The CDR3 spans 16 residues. CDR3 in amino acids: CATSRDIGLTNKKLFF. The CDR3 coding sequence is TGTGCCACCAGCAGAGATATAGGCTTAACTAATAAAAAACTGTTTTTT.

This chain joins TRBV16 and TRBJ2-2; TRBD2 might be the D (5 bases). CDR3 length equals 15 residues. CDR1 and CDR2 (germline): KGHSY, FQNENV. The germline V and J ends were trimmed by 2 bases and 0 bases, with 7 bases remaining between them. The CDR3 spells CASSQPGANTGELFF. In DNA, the CDR3 is TGTGCCAGCAGCCAACCCGGGGCGAACACCGGGGAGCTGTTTTTT.

This clonotype has at least ten counts. This rearrangement joins TRBV27 to TRBJ2-1, with 7 positions matching TRBD2. The CDR3 consists of 16 residues. Germline CDR1 MNHEY, CDR2 SMNVEV (reference sequence). Unmatched junction bases numbered 11, after V lost 2 bases and J lost 7 bases. CDR3 in DNA: TGTGCCAGCAGTTTAGGGGTCAGGTTGGGGGGGAATGAGCAGTTCTTC. Translated: CASSLGVRLGGNEQFF.

Of note for this clonotype: A much larger clone lies one base from this, so it may be a read error. V gene TRBV3-1 combines with J gene TRBJ2-7; 9 nucleotides agree with TRBD2. This CDR3 region has 16 residues. Per the germline V gene, CDR1 is LGHDT and CDR2 is YNNKEL (reference sequence). V shed 1 base, J shed 1 base, and the junction held 5 bases outside the gene matches. The CDR3 spells CASSQGTSAGSYEQYF. The CDR3, as DNA: TGTGCCAGCAGCCAAGGGACTAGCGCGGGTTCCTACGAGCAGTACTTC.

The sample holds many counts of this clonotype. The rearrangement links TRBV5-8 to TRBJ1-5; TRBD1 is a possible D gene (6 bases). The CDR3 covers 15 residues. The V and J ends lost 5 bases and 7 bases respectively, with 19 bases between them. Germline-derived CDR1 and CDR2 are SGHTS and YDEGEE. The CDR3 bases are TGTGCCAGCAGACAGGGCGGGTCGGGAGAACAGCCCCAGCATTTT. This encodes CASRQGGSGEQPQHF. The full variable domain, in which reference TRBV5-8 and TRBJ1-5 provide the parts outside the CDR3, is EAGVTQSPTHLIKTRGQQATLRCSPISGHTSVYWYQQALGLGLQFLLWYDEGEERNRGNFPPRFSGRQFPNYSSELNVNALELEDSALYLCASRQGGSGEQPQHFGDGTRLSIL.

The table lists this clonotype with many counts. The rearrangement joins TRBV7-2 to TRBJ2-2; 10 bases map to TRBD2. Germline V gives CDR1 SGHTA, CDR2 FQGNSA. The CDR3 sequence is 17 residues long. Germline trimming cut 8 bases from V and 0 bases from J; bases unmatched to any gene: 9. CDR3 residues: CASLGPSGGANTGELFF. The DNA of the CDR3 is TGTGCCAGCTTGGGCCCTAGCGGGGGCGCGAACACCGGGGAGCTGTTTTTT.

Turning to this clonotype: A much larger clone is a single base away; this may be a read error. The chain employs TRBV3-1 and TRBJ1-2; no firm D call. The CDR3 runs 16 residues. Trimming pared 3 bases from V and 7 bases from J, leaving 21 bases between. Germline V gene lookup returns CDR1 LGHDT and CDR2 YNNKEL (reference sequence). CDR3 loop: CASSQALSHGSCGYTF. DNA for the CDR3: TGTGCCAGCAGCCAGGCCCTGTCCCACGGATCTTGTGGCTACACCTTC.

This clonotype turned up a few times. V is TRBV7-9 and J is TRBJ2-7; D ambiguous. Between the trimmed V and J ends, which lost 5 bases and 7 bases, there was a span of 15 bases. Germline V CDR1 and CDR2: SEHNR, FQNEAQ (reference sequence). This CDR3 region has 13 residues. The DNA of the CDR3 is TGTGCCAGCAGCCCCCAAGTAATGGGGGAGCAGTACTTC. As protein: CASSPQVMGEQYF.

The chain uses TRBV5-6 and TRBJ2-1; 7 positions match TRBD1. Losses at the gene ends were 4 bases for V and 1 base for J; bases not matched to a gene: 8. The germline CDR1 and CDR2 sequences are SGHDT and YYEEEE. The CDR3 length is 16 residues. The CDR3 DNA reads TGTGCCAGCAGCCCGATGGGCAGGGGGTCCTACAATGAGCAGTTCTTC. This gives the protein CASSPMGRGSYNEQFF.

This clonotype was counted many times. This chain joins TRBV20-1 and TRBJ2-1, with 7 bases aligning to TRBD2. Looked up from germline, CDR1 is DFQATT and CDR2 is SNEGSKA (reference sequence). This CDR3 contains 16 residues. V shed 6 bases and J 0 bases; nucleotides not matched to a gene: 11. The CDR3 here is CSAQRASGSSYNEQFF. The DNA for the CDR3 is TGCAGTGCCCAGAGAGCTAGCGGAAGCTCCTACAATGAGCAGTTCTTC.

This clonotype has only a few counts. The chain employs TRBV7-2 and TRBJ2-1; 7 nucleotides align to TRBD1. This CDR3 has 15 residues. CDR1 is SGHTA and CDR2 is FQGNSA in the germline V gene. Unmatched junction bases numbered 5, after V lost 4 bases and J lost 2 bases. The CDR3, as DNA: TGTGCCAGCAGCTCATCCGGGACAGCCTACAATGAGCAGTTCTTC. Residues: CASSSSGTAYNEQFF.

The chain uses TRBV20-1 and TRBJ2-3; D gene uncertain. CDR3 size: 14 residues. The V and J ends lost 1 base and 0 bases respectively, with 8 bases between them. Per germline, CDR1 DFQATT and CDR2 SNEGSKA (reference sequence). The chain's CDR3 is CSARGLTSTDTQYF. CDR3 sequence (DNA): TGCAGTGCTAGAGGGCTCACTAGCACAGATACGCAGTATTTT.

The V call is TRBV24-1, the J call TRBJ2-5, with 7 nucleotides matching TRBD1. The CDR3 runs to 14 residues. Unmatched junction bases numbered 5, after V lost 6 bases and J lost 2 bases. The germline gives CDR1 KGHDR, CDR2 SFDVKD. CDR3 in DNA: TGTGCCACCAGTTGGACAGGACAACAAGAGACCCAGTACTTC. Encoded protein: CATSWTGQQETQYF.

This clonotype was recorded many times. The chain combines TRBV9 with TRBJ2-1; 7 nucleotides line up with TRBD1. The CDR3 consists of 15 residues. CDR1 is SGDLS, CDR2 YYNGEE, per germline. Germline trimming cut 1 base from V and 7 bases from J; bases unmatched to any gene: 8. The CDR3 spells CASSVQGGLGNEQFF. The CDR3 DNA is TGTGCCAGCAGCGTACAAGGGGGCCTAGGGAATGAGCAGTTCTTC.

This clonotype was seen a few times. The rearrangement uses TRBV28 and TRBJ1-1, with 11 bases matching TRBD1. Germline V gene lookup returns CDR1 MDHEN and CDR2 SYDVKM. V gave up 6 bases and J gave up 5 bases; unmatched junction bases: 11. CDR3 size: 16 residues. The DNA of the CDR3 is TGTGCCAGCAGGGCCCGCTCCGGGACAGGGGGTACTGAAGCTTTCTTT. It yields the protein CASRARSGTGGTEAFF.

The chain recombines TRBV20-1 with TRBJ2-5; 11 bases map to TRBD2. Per germline, CDR1 DFQATT and CDR2 SNEGSKA (reference sequence). The V and J ends lost 2 bases and 4 bases, in that order; junction bases with no gene match: 6. The CDR3 is made up of 15 amino acids. For the CDR3, the DNA is TGCAGTGCTAGATTTAGCGGGGGGGCTGTAGAGACCCAGTACTTC. Encoded protein: CSARFSGGAVETQYF.